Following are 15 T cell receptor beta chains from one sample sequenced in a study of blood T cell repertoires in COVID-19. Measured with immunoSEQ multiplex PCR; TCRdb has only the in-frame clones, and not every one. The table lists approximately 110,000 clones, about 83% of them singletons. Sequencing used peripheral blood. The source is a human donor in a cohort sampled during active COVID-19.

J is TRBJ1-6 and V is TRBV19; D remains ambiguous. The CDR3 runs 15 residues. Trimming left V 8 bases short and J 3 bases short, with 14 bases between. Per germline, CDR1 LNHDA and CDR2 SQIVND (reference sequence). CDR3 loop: CASASAGRYNSPLHF. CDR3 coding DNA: TGTGCCAGTGCATCGGCAGGCCGCTATAATTCACCCCTCCACTTT.

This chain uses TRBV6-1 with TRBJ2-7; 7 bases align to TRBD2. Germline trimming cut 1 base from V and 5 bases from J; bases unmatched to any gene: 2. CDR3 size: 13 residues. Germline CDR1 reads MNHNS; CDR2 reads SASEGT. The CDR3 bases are TGTGCCAGCAGTGAAGTGGGGGGGAACGAGCAGTACTTC. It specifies CASSEVGGNEQYF.

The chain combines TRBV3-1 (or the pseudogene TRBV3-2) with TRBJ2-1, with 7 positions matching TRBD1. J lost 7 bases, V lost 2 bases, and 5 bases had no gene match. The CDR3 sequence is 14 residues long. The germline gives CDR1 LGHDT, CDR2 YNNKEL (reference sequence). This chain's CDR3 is CASSQPTGMNEQFF. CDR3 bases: TGTGCCAGCAGCCAACCGACAGGGATGAATGAGCAGTTCTTC.

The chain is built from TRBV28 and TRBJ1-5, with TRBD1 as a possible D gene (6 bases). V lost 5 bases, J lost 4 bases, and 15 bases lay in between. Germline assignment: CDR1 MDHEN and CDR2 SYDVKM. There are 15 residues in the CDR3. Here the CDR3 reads CASSPSTGLNQPQHF. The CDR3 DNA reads TGTGCCAGCAGTCCTTCGACAGGATTAAATCAGCCCCAGCATTTT.

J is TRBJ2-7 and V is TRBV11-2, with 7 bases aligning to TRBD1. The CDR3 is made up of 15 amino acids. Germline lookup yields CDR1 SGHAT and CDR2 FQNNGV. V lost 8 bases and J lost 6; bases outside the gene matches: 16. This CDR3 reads CASGILGQAGSEQYF. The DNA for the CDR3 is TGTGCCAGCGGTATACTAGGACAGGCCGGTAGCGAGCAGTACTTC.

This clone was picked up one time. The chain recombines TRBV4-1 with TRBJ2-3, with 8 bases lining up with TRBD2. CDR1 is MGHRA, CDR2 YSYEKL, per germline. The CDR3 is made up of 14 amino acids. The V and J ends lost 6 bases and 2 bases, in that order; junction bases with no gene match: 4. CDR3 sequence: CASRQREFTDTQYF. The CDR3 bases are TGCGCCAGCAGACAGCGGGAGTTCACAGATACGCAGTATTTT.

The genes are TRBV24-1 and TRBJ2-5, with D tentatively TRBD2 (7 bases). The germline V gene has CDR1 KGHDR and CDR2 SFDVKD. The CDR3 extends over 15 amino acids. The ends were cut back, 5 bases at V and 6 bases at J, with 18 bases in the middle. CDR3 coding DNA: TGTGCCACCAGTGGGGAGGGGGGATCCGGAAAGACCCAGTACTTC. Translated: CATSGEGGSGKTQYF.

The CDR3 loop reads CASSLGVSGSHEQYF. The CDR3 DNA reads as TGTGCCAGCAGCTTAGGGGTCAGCGGGAGCCACGAGCAGTACTTC. The genes are TRBV7-9 and TRBJ2-7; 8 bases map to TRBD2. V gave up 1 base and J gave up 5 bases; unmatched junction bases: 7. This CDR3 has 15 residues. Germline loops: CDR1 SEHNR, CDR2 FQNEAQ (reference sequence).

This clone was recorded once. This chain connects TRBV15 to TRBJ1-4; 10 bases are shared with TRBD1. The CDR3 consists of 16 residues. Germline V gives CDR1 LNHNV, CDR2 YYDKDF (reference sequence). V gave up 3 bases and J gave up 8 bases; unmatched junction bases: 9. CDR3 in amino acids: CATSSPRQGAWEKLFF. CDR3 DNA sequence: TGTGCCACCAGCAGTCCCCGACAGGGGGCTTGGGAAAAACTGTTTTTT.

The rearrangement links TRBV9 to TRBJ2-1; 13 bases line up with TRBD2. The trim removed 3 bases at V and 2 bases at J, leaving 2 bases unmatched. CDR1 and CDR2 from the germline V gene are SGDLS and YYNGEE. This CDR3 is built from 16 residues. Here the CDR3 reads CASSALAGGPYNEQFF. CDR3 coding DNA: TGTGCCAGCAGCGCACTAGCGGGAGGGCCCTACAATGAGCAGTTCTTC.

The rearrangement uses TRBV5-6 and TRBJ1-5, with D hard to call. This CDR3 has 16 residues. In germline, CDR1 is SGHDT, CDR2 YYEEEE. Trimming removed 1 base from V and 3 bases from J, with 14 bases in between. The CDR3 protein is CASSLLIRQTNQPQHF. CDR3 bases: TGTGCCAGCAGCTTGTTAATCCGACAAACCAATCAGCCCCAGCATTTT.

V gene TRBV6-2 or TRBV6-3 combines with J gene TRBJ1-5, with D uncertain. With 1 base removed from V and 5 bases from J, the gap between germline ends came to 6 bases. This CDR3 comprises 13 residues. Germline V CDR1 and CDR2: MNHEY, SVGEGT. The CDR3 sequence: CASSYYGDQPQHF. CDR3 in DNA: TGTGCCAGCAGTTACTACGGGGATCAGCCCCAGCATTTT.

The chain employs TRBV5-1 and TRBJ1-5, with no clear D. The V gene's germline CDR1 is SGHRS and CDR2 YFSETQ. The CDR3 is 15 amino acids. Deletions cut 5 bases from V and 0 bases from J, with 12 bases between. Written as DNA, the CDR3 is TGCGCCAGCAGAAAAACGGGAGATAGCAATCAGCCCCAGCATTTT. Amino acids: CASRKTGDSNQPQHF.

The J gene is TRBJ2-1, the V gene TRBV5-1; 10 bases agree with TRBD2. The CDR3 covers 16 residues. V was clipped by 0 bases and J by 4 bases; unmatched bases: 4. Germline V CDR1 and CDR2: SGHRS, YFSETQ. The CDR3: CASSLATSGVYNEQFF. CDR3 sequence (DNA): TGCGCCAGCAGCTTGGCAACTAGCGGGGTTTACAATGAGCAGTTCTTC.

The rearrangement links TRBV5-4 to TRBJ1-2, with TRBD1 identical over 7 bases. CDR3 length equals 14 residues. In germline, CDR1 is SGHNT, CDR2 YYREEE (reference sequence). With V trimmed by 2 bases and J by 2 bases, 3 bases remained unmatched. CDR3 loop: CASSLEGANYGYTF. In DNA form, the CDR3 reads TGTGCCAGCAGCTTAGAGGGGGCCAACTATGGCTACACCTTC.